The 10 T cell receptor beta chains below all came from one sample that was sequenced in a study of PD-1 blockade in classical Hodgkin lymphoma. Clones were read by immunoSEQ multiplex PCR, and TCRdb kept only the in-frame ones, dropping some. The sample has approximately 98,000 clones, roughly nine tenths seen once. After autologous stem cell transplantation all patients relapsed, and prior brentuximab vedotin exposure differed between cohorts. The sample consisted of peripheral blood mononuclear cells (PBMCs), taken before the second cycle of nivolumab. The receptors shown here come from a human donor with classical Hodgkin lymphoma.

CDR3 bases: TGTGCCAGCAGTTACGACAGGGGGCGGAATGAAAAACTGTTTTTT. This sequence encodes CASSYDRGRNEKLFF. The chain couples TRBV6-5 to TRBJ1-4, with TRBD1 identical over 10 bases. From germline, CDR1 is MNHEY and CDR2 SVGAGI. V lost 2 bases to trimming and J lost 5 bases; unmatched junction nucleotides: 2. There are 15 residues in the CDR3.

The genes are TRBV4-2 and TRBJ2-7; D call uncertain. Per germline, CDR1 LGHNA and CDR2 YNFKEQ. V gave up 2 bases and J gave up 9 bases, with 20 bases separating them. This CDR3 region has 15 residues. DNA for the CDR3: TGTGCCAGCAGCCAATTGGCGGAGAGCCCTTTGATGCAGTACTTC. Translated: CASSQLAESPLMQYF.

The chain uses TRBV4-1 and TRBJ1-1; the match to TRBD1 covers 9 bases. This CDR3 spans 16 amino acids. Germline CDR1 MGHRA, CDR2 YSYEKL. V lost 2 bases, J lost 4 bases, and 8 bases stayed unmatched. CDR3 loop: CASSQLPGQGSTEAFF. The CDR3 nucleotides read TGCGCCAGCAGCCAATTGCCGGGACAGGGCTCCACTGAAGCTTTCTTT.

The chain employs TRBV6-5 and TRBJ2-1; D is perhaps TRBD2 (6 bases). V shed 2 bases and J shed 5 bases, with 16 bases lying between them. This CDR3 has 16 residues. Germline loops: CDR1 MNHEY, CDR2 SVGAGI. The CDR3 spells CASSYTSGLQNNEQFF. The CDR3 DNA reads as TGTGCCAGCAGTTACACTTCGGGACTTCAAAACAATGAGCAGTTCTTC.

This clone was seen a single time. The chain employs TRBV11-3 and TRBJ2-3; possible D gene TRBD1, 5 bases. Trimming left V 3 bases short and J 0 bases short, with 22 bases between. The CDR3 length is 19 residues. CDR1 is SGHNT and CDR2 is YENEEA in the germline V gene. DNA of the CDR3: TGTGCCAGCAGCTTCCCCCTAAACTTCAGGGAATATAGCACAGATACGCAGTATTTT. Encoded protein: CASSFPLNFREYSTDTQYF. Drawing the rest from reference TRBV11-3 and TRBJ2-3, the complete variable domain is EAGVVQSPRYKIIEKKQPVAFWCNPISGHNTLYWYLQNLGQGPELLIRYENEEAVDDSQLPKDRFSAERLKGVDSTLKIQPAELGDSAVYLCASSFPLNFREYSTDTQYFGPGTRLTVL.

This clone was recorded once. The chain couples TRBV30 to TRBJ2-1; TRBD1 matches 8 bases. Trimming cost V 3 bases and J 9 bases; bases outside gene matches: 10. Germline V CDR1 and CDR2: GTSNPN, SVGIG (reference sequence). The CDR3 is 14 residues long. The CDR3 DNA follows: TGTGCCTGGAGAAAGGGGACAGGCTTTCTTGAGCAGTTCTTC. Translated, it gives CAWRKGTGFLEQFF.

The genes are TRBV28 and TRBJ1-1; tentative D call: TRBD1 (5 bases). CDR3 length: 14 amino acids. Germline CDR1 reads MDHEN; CDR2 reads SYDVKM. Trimming left V 6 bases short and J 1 base short, with 12 bases between. CDR3: CASRMGLPNTEAFF. CDR3 sequence (DNA): TGTGCCAGCAGAATGGGACTTCCGAACACTGAAGCTTTCTTT.

The chain employs TRBV5-6 and TRBJ2-7, with a tentative D call TRBD2 (5 bases). The CDR3 covers 14 residues. V gave up 1 base and J gave up 2 bases, with 10 bases separating them. CDR1 is SGHDT and CDR2 is YYEEEE in the germline V gene. The CDR3 loop is CASSLRRPPYEQYF. CDR3 in DNA: TGTGCCAGCAGCTTGAGGAGGCCCCCCTACGAGCAGTACTTC.

The genes are TRBV5-4 and TRBJ2-5; possibly TRBD2 for D (6 bases). Germline CDR1 reads SGHNT; CDR2 reads YYREEE (reference sequence). The CDR3 spans 15 residues. Trimming left V 0 bases short and J 5 bases short, with 14 bases between. CDR3 loop: CASSLARAGGETQYF. The CDR3 DNA is TGTGCCAGCAGCTTGGCCAGAGCGGGCGGGGAGACCCAGTACTTC.

The chain recombines TRBV18 with TRBJ2-1, with 7 bases lining up with TRBD2. CDR1 is KGHSH, CDR2 LQKENI, per germline. Germline trimming cut 1 base from V and 8 bases from J; bases unmatched to any gene: 8. The CDR3 runs to 15 residues. Here the CDR3 reads CASSPREGTTDEQFF. In DNA, the CDR3 is TGTGCCAGCTCACCACGGGAGGGGACGACGGATGAGCAGTTCTTC.